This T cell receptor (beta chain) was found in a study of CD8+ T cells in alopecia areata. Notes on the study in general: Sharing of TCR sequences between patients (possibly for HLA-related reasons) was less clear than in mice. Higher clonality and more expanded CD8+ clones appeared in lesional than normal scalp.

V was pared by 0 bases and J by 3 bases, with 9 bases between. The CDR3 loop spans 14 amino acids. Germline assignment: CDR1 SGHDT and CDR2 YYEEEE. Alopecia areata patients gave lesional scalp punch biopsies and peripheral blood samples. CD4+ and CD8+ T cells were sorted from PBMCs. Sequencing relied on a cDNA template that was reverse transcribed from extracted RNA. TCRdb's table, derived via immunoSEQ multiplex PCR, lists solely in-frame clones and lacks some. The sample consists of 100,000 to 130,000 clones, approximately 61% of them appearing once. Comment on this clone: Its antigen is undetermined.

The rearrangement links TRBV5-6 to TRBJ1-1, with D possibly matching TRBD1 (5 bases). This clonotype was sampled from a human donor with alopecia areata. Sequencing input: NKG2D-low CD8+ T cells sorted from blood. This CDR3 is CASSLEAGHTEAFF. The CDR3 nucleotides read TGTGCCAGCAGCTTGGAGGCGGGGCACACTGAAGCTTTCTTT.